These 13 T cell receptor beta chains originate from one sample sequenced in a study of cytomegalovirus exposure and HLA in healthy donors. Primers included in the PCR were 60 Vbeta and 13 Jbeta primers. Generated by immunoSEQ multiplex PCR, the TCRdb table keeps only in-frame clones and is missing some. The clone table shows approximately 120,000 clones, with the ten largest holding 1%. The sequenced sample consisted of PBMCs. These receptors all come from a man aged 18 to 30 in good health and CMV-seronegative.

The rearrangement uses TRBV5-1 and TRBJ1-3; 8 bases agree with TRBD1. Trimming cost V 4 bases and J 3 bases; bases outside gene matches: 3. Looked up from germline, CDR1 is SGHRS and CDR2 is YFSETQ. This CDR3 has 14 amino acids. The CDR3 region is CASSQQGVGNTIYF. The DNA for the CDR3 is TGCGCCAGCAGCCAACAGGGGGTTGGAAACACCATATATTTT.

CDR3 protein: CASSSPPGQGAQYEQYF. The CDR3 coding sequence is TGTGCCAGCAGTTCCCCACCCGGACAGGGGGCGCAGTACGAGCAGTACTTC. The rearrangement joins TRBV27 to TRBJ2-7; 11 positions match TRBD1. Unmatched junction bases numbered 12, after V lost 4 bases and J lost 4 bases. Germline values: CDR1 MNHEY, CDR2 SMNVEV (reference sequence). This CDR3 is built from 17 residues.

The chain combines TRBV5-1 with TRBJ2-5; 8 positions agree with TRBD1. There are 13 residues in the CDR3. V dropped 4 bases and J dropped 5; count of bases not matched to a gene: 4. Looked up from germline, CDR1 is SGHRS and CDR2 is YFSETQ. The CDR3 bases are TGCGCCAGCAGCCAGGGGGCGAAGGAGACCCAGTACTTC. It translates to CASSQGAKETQYF.

The chain uses TRBV19 and TRBJ2-1, with 7 bases matching TRBD2. Germline trimming cut 4 bases from V and 2 bases from J; bases unmatched to any gene: 2. The germline V gene has CDR1 LNHDA and CDR2 SQIVND (reference sequence). The CDR3 spans 14 residues. The CDR3 region is CASSNLAAYNEQFF. In DNA form, the CDR3 reads TGTGCCAGTAGTAACCTAGCGGCCTACAATGAGCAGTTCTTC.

The chain is built from TRBV20-1 and TRBJ1-2; D is perhaps TRBD1 (5 bases). Trimming took 6 bases from V and 7 from J, leaving 12 bases between them. CDR3 length: 11 amino acids. The germline V gene encodes CDR1 DFQATT and CDR2 SNEGSKA (reference sequence). The CDR3 coding sequence is TGCAGTGCGATGTATGGGGCTGGCTACACCTTC. Protein: CSAMYGAGYTF.

The chain uses TRBV5-1 and TRBJ2-7; TRBD1 matches at 8 bases. CDR3 size: 14 residues. After removal of 3 bases from V and 6 bases from J, the junction contained 8 bases not matched to a gene. Germline CDR1 reads SGHRS; CDR2 reads YFSETQ. The chain's CDR3 is CASSSTGALGEQYF. The CDR3 nucleotides are TGCGCCAGCAGCTCGACAGGGGCCCTCGGCGAGCAGTACTTC.

The rearrangement joins TRBV5-1 to TRBJ1-2; the D is unclear. The V end lost 3 bases, the J end lost 8 bases, and 14 bases lay between the germline ends. The CDR3 spans 13 residues. Germline-derived CDR1 and CDR2 are SGHRS and YFSETQ. In nucleotides, the CDR3 is TGCGCCAGCAGCTCGTTTGGGGAGGACGGCTACACCTTC. This sequence encodes CASSSFGEDGYTF. The full variable domain, its missing parts supplied by reference TRBV5-1 and TRBJ1-2, is KAGVTQTPRYLIKTRGQQVTLSCSPISGHRSVSWYQQTPGQGLQFLFEYFSETQRNKGNFPGRFSGRQFSNSRSEMNVSTLELGDSALYLCASSSFGEDGYTFGSGTRLTVV.

The J gene is TRBJ1-2, the V gene TRBV10-2; D unresolved. The CDR3 is made up of 12 amino acids. In germline, CDR1 is WSHSY, CDR2 SAAADI. Trimming removed 3 bases from V and 4 bases from J, with 6 bases in between. The CDR3, as DNA: TGCGCCAGCAGTGACAGTGGCTATGGCTACACCTTC. Translation: CASSDSGYGYTF.

The J gene is TRBJ2-1, the V gene TRBV27; 8 bases are shared with TRBD2. V shed 6 bases and J 8 bases; nucleotides not matched to a gene: 9. The CDR3 covers 14 residues. The germline V gene encodes CDR1 MNHEY and CDR2 SMNVEV (reference sequence). The CDR3 coding sequence is TGTGCCAGCAGGACCGGACTAGCTGCAGATGAGCAGTTCTTC. Translating it yields CASRTGLAADEQFF.

Here the CDR3 DNA reads TGTGCCAGCAGCTTGAGGACTGCAACTAATGAAAAACTGTTTTTT. Amino acids: CASSLRTATNEKLFF. The rearrangement uses TRBV5-4 and TRBJ1-4; D unclear. CDR3 length: 15 residues. Trimming left V 1 base short and J 0 bases short, with 7 bases between. Germline lookup yields CDR1 SGHNT and CDR2 YYREEE (reference sequence).

CDR3 loop: CASSVVSGETQYF. The CDR3 DNA reads TGTGCCAGCAGCGTAGTGAGCGGAGAGACCCAGTACTTC. This sequence joins TRBV9 and TRBJ2-5, with D possibly TRBD2 on 5 matching bases. Germline V CDR1 and CDR2: SGDLS, YYNGEE. Trimming left V 0 bases short and J 4 bases short, with 7 bases between. This CDR3 has 13 amino acids.

The rearrangement links TRBV19 to TRBJ2-7, with D unresolved. Germline V gene lookup returns CDR1 LNHDA and CDR2 SQIVND (reference sequence). There are 12 residues in the CDR3. Trimming stripped 8 bases from V and 2 bases from J, with 10 bases between. The CDR3 bases are TGTGCCAGTTCGAGAACAGCCTACGAGCAGTACTTC. As protein: CASSRTAYEQYF.

The rearrangement joins TRBV7-2 to TRBJ1-6; D call uncertain. This CDR3 contains 15 residues. Germline values: CDR1 SGHTA, CDR2 FQGNSA. V was shortened by 3 bases and J by 9 bases, with 15 bases between the two germline ends. The CDR3 sequence: CASSFAGDGSSPLHF. DNA for the CDR3: TGTGCCAGCAGCTTCGCGGGTGACGGTAGTTCACCCCTCCACTTT.